The present T cell receptor (beta chain) was sequenced within a study of blood T cells in healthy people across ages. The CDR3 sequence is 14 residues long. Germline CDR1 is SGHAT and CDR2 is FQNNGV. The authors ran a second PCR of about 6 to 12 cycles using a sample-barcoded 5' primer and a J-beta primer mix. Via MiXCR, TCRdb re-called the 5' RACE reads, giving one row per CDR3 protein. This sample has fewer than 1.5 million distinct CDR3 sequences, with about 40% found just once. Researchers collected roughly 10 milliliters of peripheral blood from every single donor. As for this clonotype: What it binds is not known.

General observations from the study: The study could not conclusively compare naive and antigen-experienced cells, given its unsorted PBMCs.

The sequenced sample consisted of blood. This sequence was found in a woman under 30 in good health. V gene TRBV11-2 combines with J gene TRBJ2-5, with 10 positions matching TRBD1. Judging by the DNA end, TRBJ2-7 fits better; the J call may be wrong. In nucleotides, the CDR3 is TGTGCCAGCAGCTCGGGACAGGGGTTCAACGAGCAGTACTTC. Its translation is CASSSGQGFNEQYF.